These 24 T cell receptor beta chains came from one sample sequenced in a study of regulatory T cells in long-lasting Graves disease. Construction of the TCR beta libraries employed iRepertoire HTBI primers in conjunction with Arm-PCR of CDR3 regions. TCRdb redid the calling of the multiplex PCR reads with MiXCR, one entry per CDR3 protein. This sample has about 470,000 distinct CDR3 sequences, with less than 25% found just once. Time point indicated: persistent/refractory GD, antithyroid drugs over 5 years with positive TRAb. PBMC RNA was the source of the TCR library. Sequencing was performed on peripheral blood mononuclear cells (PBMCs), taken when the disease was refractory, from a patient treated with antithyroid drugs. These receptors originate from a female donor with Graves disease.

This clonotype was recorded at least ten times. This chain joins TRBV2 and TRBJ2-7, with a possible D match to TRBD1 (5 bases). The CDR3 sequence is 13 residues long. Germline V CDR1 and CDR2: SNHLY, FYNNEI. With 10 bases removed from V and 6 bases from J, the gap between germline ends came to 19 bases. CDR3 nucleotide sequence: TGTGCCACTGCTTTGGCGGAAGGGGTCGAGCAGTACTTC. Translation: CATALAEGVEQYF. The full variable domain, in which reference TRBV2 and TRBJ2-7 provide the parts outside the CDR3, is EPEVTQTPSHQVTQMGQEVILRCVPISNHLYFYWYRQILGQKVEFLVSFYNNEISEKSEIFDDQFSVERPDGSNFTLKIRSTKLEDSAMYFCATALAEGVEQYFGPGTRLTVT.

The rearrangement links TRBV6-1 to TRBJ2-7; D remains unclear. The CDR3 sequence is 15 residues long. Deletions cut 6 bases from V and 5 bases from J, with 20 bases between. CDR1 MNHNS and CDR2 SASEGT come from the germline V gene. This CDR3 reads CASSFPGGLDHEQYF. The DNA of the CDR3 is TGTGCCAGCAGCTTCCCGGGCGGTTTGGACCACGAGCAGTACTTC.

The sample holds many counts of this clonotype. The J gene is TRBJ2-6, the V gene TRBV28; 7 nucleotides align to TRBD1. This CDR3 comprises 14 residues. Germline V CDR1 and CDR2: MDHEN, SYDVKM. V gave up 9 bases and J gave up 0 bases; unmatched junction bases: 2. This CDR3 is CASWDSSGANVLTF. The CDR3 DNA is TGTGCCAGTTGGGACAGCTCTGGGGCCAACGTCCTGACTTTC.

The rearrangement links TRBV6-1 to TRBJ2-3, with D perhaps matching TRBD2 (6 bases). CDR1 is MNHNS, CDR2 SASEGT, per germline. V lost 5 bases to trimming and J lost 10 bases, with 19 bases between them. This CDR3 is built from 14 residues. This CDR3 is CASSSPKGRRSQYF. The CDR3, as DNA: TGTGCCAGCAGTTCCCCTAAAGGGAGGAGGTCGCAGTATTTT.

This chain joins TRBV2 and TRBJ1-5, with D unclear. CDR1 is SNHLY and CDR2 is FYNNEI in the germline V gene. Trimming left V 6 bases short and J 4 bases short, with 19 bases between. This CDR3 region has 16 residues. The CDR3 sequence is CASSPSGRLYNQPQHF. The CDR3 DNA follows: TGTGCCAGCAGCCCCTCCGGCAGGCTCTATAATCAGCCCCAGCATTTT.

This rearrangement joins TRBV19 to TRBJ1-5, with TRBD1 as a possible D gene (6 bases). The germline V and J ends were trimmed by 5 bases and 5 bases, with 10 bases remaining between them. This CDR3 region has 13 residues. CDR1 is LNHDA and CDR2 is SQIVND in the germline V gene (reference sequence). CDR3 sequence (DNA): TGTGCCAGTAGTGAACAGGGATATCAGCCCCAGCATTTT. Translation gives CASSEQGYQPQHF.

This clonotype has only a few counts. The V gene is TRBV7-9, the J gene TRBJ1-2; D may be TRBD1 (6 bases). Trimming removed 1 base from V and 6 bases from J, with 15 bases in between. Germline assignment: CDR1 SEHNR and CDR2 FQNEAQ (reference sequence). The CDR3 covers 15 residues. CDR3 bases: TGTGCCAGCAGCTTAGGAACAGGGTGGAGTAATGGCTACACCTTC. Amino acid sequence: CASSLGTGWSNGYTF. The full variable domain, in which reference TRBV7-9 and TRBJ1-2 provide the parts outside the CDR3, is DTGVSQNPRHKITKRGQNVTFRCDPISEHNRLYWYRQTLGQGPEFLTYFQNEAQLEKSRLLSDRFSAERPKGSFSTLEIQRTEQGDSAMYLCASSLGTGWSNGYTFGSGTRLTVV.

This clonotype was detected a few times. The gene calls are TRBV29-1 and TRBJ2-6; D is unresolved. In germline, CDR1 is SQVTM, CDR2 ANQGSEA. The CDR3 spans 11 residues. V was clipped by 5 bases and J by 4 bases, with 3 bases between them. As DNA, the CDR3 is TGCAGCGTTTCGGGGGCCAACGTCCTGACTTTC. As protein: CSVSGANVLTF.

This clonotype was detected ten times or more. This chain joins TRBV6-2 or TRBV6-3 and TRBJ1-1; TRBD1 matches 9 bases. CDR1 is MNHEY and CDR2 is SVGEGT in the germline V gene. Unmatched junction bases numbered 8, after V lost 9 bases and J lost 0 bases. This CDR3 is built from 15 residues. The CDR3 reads CASADRGALNTEAFF. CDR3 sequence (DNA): TGTGCCAGTGCGGACAGGGGAGCCCTGAACACTGAAGCTTTCTTT.

The CDR3 here is CASSPVRLSNQPQHF. The DNA for the CDR3 is TGTGCCAGCAGCCCCGTTCGTCTTAGCAATCAGCCCCAGCATTTT. The rearrangement uses TRBV28 and TRBJ1-5; D remains unclear. The CDR3 consists of 15 residues. Germline CDR1 MDHEN, CDR2 SYDVKM. Trimming removed 6 bases at V and 0 bases at J, with 12 bases between.

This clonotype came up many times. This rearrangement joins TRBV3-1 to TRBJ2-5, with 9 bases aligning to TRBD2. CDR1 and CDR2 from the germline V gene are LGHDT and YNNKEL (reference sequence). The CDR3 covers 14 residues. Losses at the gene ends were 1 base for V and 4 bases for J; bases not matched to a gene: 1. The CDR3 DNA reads TGTGCCAGCAGCCAAGTAGCGGGAGTAGAGACCCAGTACTTC. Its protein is CASSQVAGVETQYF.

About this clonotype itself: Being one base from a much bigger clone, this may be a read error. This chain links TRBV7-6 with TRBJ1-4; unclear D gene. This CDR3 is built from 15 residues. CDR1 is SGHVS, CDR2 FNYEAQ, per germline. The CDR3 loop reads CAGSLGGSNNEKLFF. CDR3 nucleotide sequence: TGTGCCGGCAGCTTAGGAGGCAGCAATAATGAAAAACTGTTTTTT. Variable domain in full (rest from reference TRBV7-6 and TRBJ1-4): GAGVSQSPRYKVTKRGQDVALRCDPISGHVSLYWYRQALGQGPEFLTYFNYEAQQDKSGLPNDRFSAERPEGSISTLTIQRTEQRDSAMYRCAGSLGGSNNEKLFFGSGTQLSVL.

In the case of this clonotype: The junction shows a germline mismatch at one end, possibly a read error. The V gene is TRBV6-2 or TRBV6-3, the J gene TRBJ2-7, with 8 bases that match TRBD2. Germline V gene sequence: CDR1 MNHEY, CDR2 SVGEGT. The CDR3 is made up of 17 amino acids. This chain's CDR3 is CAGRTTGPGGRPYEQYF. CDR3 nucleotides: TGTGCCGGCAGAACGACAGGTCCGGGAGGGCGTCCCTACGAGCAGTACTTC.

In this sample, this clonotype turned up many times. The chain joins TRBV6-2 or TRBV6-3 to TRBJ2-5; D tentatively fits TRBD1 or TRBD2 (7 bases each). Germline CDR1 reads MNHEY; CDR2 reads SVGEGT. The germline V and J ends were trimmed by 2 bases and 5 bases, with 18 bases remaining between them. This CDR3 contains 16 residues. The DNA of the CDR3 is TGTGCCAGCAGTTACGGGGAGGGGACAGTACGGGAGACCCAGTACTTC. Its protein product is CASSYGEGTVRETQYF.

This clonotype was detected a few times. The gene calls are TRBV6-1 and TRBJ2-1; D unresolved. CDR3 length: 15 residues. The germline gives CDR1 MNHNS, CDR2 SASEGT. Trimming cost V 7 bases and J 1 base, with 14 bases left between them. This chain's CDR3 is CASTEYPESYNEQFF. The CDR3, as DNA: TGTGCCAGCACCGAATACCCAGAATCCTACAATGAGCAGTTCTTC.

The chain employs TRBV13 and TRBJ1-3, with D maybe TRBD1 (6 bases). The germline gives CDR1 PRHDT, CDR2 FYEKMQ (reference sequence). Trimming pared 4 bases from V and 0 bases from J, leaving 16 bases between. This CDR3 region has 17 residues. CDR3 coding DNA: TGTGCCAGCAGCTCAGTCCTGGACAGTAGCTCTGGAAACACCATATATTTT. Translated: CASSSVLDSSSGNTIYF.

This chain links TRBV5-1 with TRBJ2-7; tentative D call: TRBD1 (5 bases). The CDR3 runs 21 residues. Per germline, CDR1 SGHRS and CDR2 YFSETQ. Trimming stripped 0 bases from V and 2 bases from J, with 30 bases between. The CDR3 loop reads CASSLDVRVGKNDNRTYEQYF. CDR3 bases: TGCGCCAGCAGCTTGGATGTCAGGGTTGGAAAAAACGATAATCGGACCTACGAGCAGTACTTC.

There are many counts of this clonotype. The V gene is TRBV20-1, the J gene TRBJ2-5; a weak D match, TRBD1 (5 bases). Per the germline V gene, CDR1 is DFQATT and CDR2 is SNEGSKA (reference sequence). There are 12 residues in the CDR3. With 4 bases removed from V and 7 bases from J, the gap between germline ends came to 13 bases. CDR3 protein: CSATTVAGTQYF. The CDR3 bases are TGCAGTGCTACGACAGTGGCTGGGACCCAGTACTTC.

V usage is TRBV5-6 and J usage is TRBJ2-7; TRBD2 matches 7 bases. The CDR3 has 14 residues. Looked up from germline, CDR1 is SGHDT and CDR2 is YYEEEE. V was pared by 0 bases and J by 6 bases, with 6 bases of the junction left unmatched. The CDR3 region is CASSLGLAPFEQYF. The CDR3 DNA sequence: TGTGCCAGCAGCTTGGGACTAGCTCCGTTCGAGCAGTACTTC.

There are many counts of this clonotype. For the CDR3, the DNA is TGTGCCATCAGTGAACCGGCAGTTGCTAACTATGGCTACACCTTC. Translating it yields CAISEPAVANYGYTF. The chain links TRBV10-3 to TRBJ1-2; D uncertain. CDR1 is ENHRY, CDR2 SYGVKD, per germline. The CDR3 has 15 amino acids. V was shortened by 3 bases and J by 0 bases, with 11 bases between the two germline ends.

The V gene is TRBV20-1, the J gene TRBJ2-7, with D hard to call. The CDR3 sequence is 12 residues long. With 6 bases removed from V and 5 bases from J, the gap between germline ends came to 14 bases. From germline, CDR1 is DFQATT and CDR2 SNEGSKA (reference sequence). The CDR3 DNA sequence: TGCAGTGCCCTTATAAGGTTGGACGAGCAGTACTTC. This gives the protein CSALIRLDEQYF.

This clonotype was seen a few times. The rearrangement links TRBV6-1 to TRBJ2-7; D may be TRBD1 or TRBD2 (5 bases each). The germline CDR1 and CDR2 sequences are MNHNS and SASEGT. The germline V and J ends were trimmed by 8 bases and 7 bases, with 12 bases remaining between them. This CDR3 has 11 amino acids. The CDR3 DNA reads TGTGCCAGCCGGGGACCCGGGGAGCAGTACTTC. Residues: CASRGPGEQYF.

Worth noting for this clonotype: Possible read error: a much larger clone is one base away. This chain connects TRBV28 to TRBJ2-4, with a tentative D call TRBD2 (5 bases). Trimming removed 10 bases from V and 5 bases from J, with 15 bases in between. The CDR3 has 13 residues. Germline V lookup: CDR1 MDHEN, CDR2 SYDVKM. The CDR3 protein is CATLGREENIQYF. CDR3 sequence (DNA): TGTGCCACCTTGGGCCGGGAAGAAAACATTCAGTACTTC.

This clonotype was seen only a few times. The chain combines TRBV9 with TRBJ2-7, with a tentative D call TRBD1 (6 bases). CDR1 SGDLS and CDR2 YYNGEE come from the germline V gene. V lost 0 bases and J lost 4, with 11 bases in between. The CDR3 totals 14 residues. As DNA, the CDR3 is TGTGCCAGCAGCGTAGCCCCTAGGGGGTACGAGCAGTACTTC. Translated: CASSVAPRGYEQYF.